These 12 T cell receptor beta chains share one sample of origin, sequenced in a study of blood T cells in healthy people across ages. The second PCR ran about 6 to 12 cycles with a sample-barcoded 5' primer and J-beta primers. TCRdb independently ran MiXCR on the 5' RACE reads; one entry per CDR3 protein. This sample has about 1.6 million distinct CDR3 sequences; about 32% occur once, and the top ten carry about 11%. The specimen sequenced was blood. These TCRs come from a woman aged 25 to 39 in good health.

The table lists this clonotype with a few counts. The J gene is TRBJ2-1, the V gene TRBV12-5; D remains unclear. Germline-derived CDR1 and CDR2 are LGHNT and FRNRAP. This CDR3 is 13 amino acids long. Trimming took 7 bases from V and 4 from J, leaving 11 bases between them. The CDR3 loop is CASALDQYNEQFF. DNA for the CDR3: TGTGCTAGTGCCTTGGACCAGTACAATGAGCAGTTCTTC. Drawing the rest from reference TRBV12-5 and TRBJ2-1, the complete variable domain is DARVTQTPRHKVTEMGQEVTMRCQPILGHNTVFWYRQTMMQGLELLAYFRNRAPLDDSGMPKDRFSAEMPDATLATLKIQPSEPRDSAVYFCASALDQYNEQFFGPGTRLTVL.

V usage is TRBV3-1 and J usage is TRBJ1-4; TRBD1 matches at 11 bases. V trimming: 4 bases; J trimming: 0 bases; junction bases outside the gene matches: 10. CDR1 is LGHDT and CDR2 is YNNKEL in the germline V gene (reference sequence). The length of the CDR3 is 19 residues. The CDR3 loop reads CASSPGYRDRGTTNEKLFF. For the CDR3, the DNA is TGTGCCAGCAGCCCTGGGTACCGGGACAGGGGGACAACTAATGAAAAACTGTTTTTT. Full variable domain (outside the CDR3, taken from reference TRBV3-1 and TRBJ1-4): DTAVSQTPKYLVTQMGNDKSIKCEQNLGHDTMYWYKQDSKKFLKIMFSYNNKELIINETVPNRFSPKSPDKAHLNLHINSLELGDSAVYFCASSPGYRDRGTTNEKLFFGSGTQLSVL.

This clonotype appeared a few times. V is TRBV20-1 and J is TRBJ2-4; D is uncertain. V lost 1 base to trimming and J lost 0 bases, with 7 bases between them. CDR1 is DFQATT, CDR2 SNEGSKA, per germline (reference sequence). The CDR3 spans 14 residues. For the CDR3, the DNA is TGCAGTGCTAGAGTTACACTAGCCAAAAACATTCAGTACTTC. Translation gives CSARVTLAKNIQYF.

The chain carries TRBV7-8 and TRBJ2-5; 11 nucleotides line up with TRBD1. V trimming: 5 bases; J trimming: 5 bases; junction bases outside the gene matches: 7. Germline CDR1 is SGHVS and CDR2 is FQNEAQ. CDR3 size: 15 residues. The CDR3 protein is CASSRDRGTGETQYF. The DNA for the CDR3 is TGTGCCAGCAGCAGGGACAGGGGGACGGGGGAGACCCAGTACTTC.

V is TRBV20-1 and J is TRBJ2-7, with TRBD1 identical over 9 bases. This CDR3 comprises 13 residues. The trim removed 6 bases at V and 3 bases at J, leaving 6 bases unmatched. The germline V gene has CDR1 DFQATT and CDR2 SNEGSKA (reference sequence). CDR3 residues: CSARATGGYEQYF. CDR3 nucleotide sequence: TGCAGTGCCAGGGCGACAGGGGGCTACGAGCAGTACTTC.

This clonotype was seen more than once but under ten times. The chain couples TRBV29-1 to TRBJ1-2; a possible D gene is TRBD1 (6 bases). Looked up from germline, CDR1 is SQVTM and CDR2 is ANQGSEA. V was clipped by 4 bases and J by 4 bases, with 16 bases between them. CDR3 length: 14 residues. The CDR3 DNA follows: TGCAGCGTTGGTAAGGGACAAGGATTCTATGGCTACACCTTC. Translation: CSVGKGQGFYGYTF.

The chain combines TRBV6-5 with TRBJ2-7; 8 nucleotides match TRBD2. With 6 bases clipped from V and 3 bases from J, the junction kept 13 bases outside the gene matches. This CDR3 contains 16 residues. Germline V lookup: CDR1 MNHEY, CDR2 SVGAGI. The CDR3 spells CASSPQWTGGFYEQYF. CDR3 DNA sequence: TGTGCCAGCAGCCCCCAGTGGACGGGAGGGTTCTACGAGCAGTACTTC.

This clonotype was seen a handful of times. The V gene is TRBV2, the J gene TRBJ2-3; the D is unclear. The CDR3 is made up of 14 amino acids. CDR1 is SNHLY and CDR2 is FYNNEI in the germline V gene. Between the trimmed V and J ends, which lost 3 bases and 2 bases, there was a span of 9 bases. The CDR3 loop reads CASSERRYTDTQYF. The CDR3 nucleotides read TGTGCCAGCAGTGAGCGGCGGTACACAGATACGCAGTATTTT.

This clonotype has a handful of counts. The chain employs TRBV5-1 and TRBJ1-6, with TRBD1 matching 7 bases. The CDR3 is 18 residues long. Unmatched junction bases numbered 10, after V lost 4 bases and J lost 0 bases. Germline V gene lookup returns CDR1 SGHRS and CDR2 YFSETQ. The CDR3: CASSTGTARGSYNSPLHF. CDR3 in DNA: TGCGCCAGCAGCACGGGGACAGCGAGGGGCTCCTATAATTCACCCCTCCACTTT.

This sequence joins TRBV5-5 and TRBJ2-2; the D is unclear. Germline loops: CDR1 SGHKS, CDR2 YYEKEE (reference sequence). The CDR3 consists of 13 residues. Trimming shortened V by 0 bases and J by 7 bases, and 7 bases separated the two germline ends. In DNA form, the CDR3 reads TGTGCCAGCAGCTTGGACTGGAGCGGGGAGCTGTTTTTT. It specifies CASSLDWSGELFF.

The chain joins TRBV7-2 to TRBJ1-4; no firm D call. The germline CDR1 and CDR2 sequences are SGHTA and FQGNSA. CDR3 size: 14 residues. Trimming removed 5 bases from V and 5 bases from J, with 12 bases in between. CDR3 protein: CASSHPDNNEKLFF. CDR3 nucleotide sequence: TGTGCCAGCAGCCACCCGGATAACAATGAAAAACTGTTTTTT.

V usage is TRBV7-8 and J usage is TRBJ2-1; D tentatively fits TRBD1 or TRBD2 (5 bases each). Germline CDR1 and CDR2: SGHVS and FQNEAQ. The CDR3 totals 15 residues. Trimming left V 1 base short and J 7 bases short, with 14 bases between. As DNA, the CDR3 is TGTGCCAGCAGCTTAGGCTCTGGGACGACGAATGAGCAGTTCTTC. This translates into CASSLGSGTTNEQFF.